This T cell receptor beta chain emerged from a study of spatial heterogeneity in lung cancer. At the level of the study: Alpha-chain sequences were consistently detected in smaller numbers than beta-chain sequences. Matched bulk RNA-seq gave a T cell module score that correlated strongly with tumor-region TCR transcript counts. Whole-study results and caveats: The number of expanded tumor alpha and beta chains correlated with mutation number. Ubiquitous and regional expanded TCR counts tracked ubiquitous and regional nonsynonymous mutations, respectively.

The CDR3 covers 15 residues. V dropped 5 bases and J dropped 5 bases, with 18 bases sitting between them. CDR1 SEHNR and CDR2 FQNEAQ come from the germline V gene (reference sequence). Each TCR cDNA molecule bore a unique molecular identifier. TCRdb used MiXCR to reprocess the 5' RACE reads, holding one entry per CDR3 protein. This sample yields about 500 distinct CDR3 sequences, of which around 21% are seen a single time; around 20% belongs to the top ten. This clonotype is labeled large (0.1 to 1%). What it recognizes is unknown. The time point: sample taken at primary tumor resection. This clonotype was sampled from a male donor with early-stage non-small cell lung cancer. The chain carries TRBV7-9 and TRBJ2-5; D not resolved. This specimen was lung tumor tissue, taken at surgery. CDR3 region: CASSHGEGIGETQYF. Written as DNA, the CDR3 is TGTGCCAGCAGCCACGGTGAAGGGATAGGGGAGACCCAGTACTTC.